Listed below are T cell receptor beta chains from one sample, sequenced in a study of blood T cell repertoires in COVID-19. TCRdb keeps only in-frame clones here, not all; method: immunoSEQ multiplex PCR. There are some 300,000 clones in the sample; approximately 90% occur only once, and 3.9% lies in the top ten. Sequencing input: PBMCs or T cells enriched from blood (not recorded which). Receptors were obtained from a woman aged 25 to 39 who had been exposed to COVID-19. Each CDR3 is given without its conserved first and last residue.

>TRBV7-2|TRBJ1-4
ASSLNRGLEKLF
>TRBV5-6|TRBJ1-2
ASSSTSMYYGYT
>TRBV10-3|TRBJ2-1
AAAPGSGLTYNEQF
>TRBV6-5|TRBJ2-7
ASSYFGQGASEQY
>TRBV24-1|TRBJ2-2
ATSGSGIGELF
>TRBV12-3/TRBV12-4|TRBJ1-5
ASSYSRDQPQH
>TRBV9|TRBJ2-1
ASSVEAHRGRQF
>TRBV6-4|TRBJ1-2
ASRRDKRDYGYT
>TRBV18|TRBJ1-6
ASSPLSSSYNSPLH
>TRBV6-6|TRBJ2-7
ASSYPGDYEQY
>TRBV7-9|TRBJ2-2
ASSLEFEGSRNTGELF
>TRBV5-1|TRBJ2-1
ASSLQGQSVFNEQF
>TRBV5-1|TRBJ2-3
ASRYYRDSDTQY
>TRBV4-1|TRBJ2-7
ASRGNRGSHEQY
>TRBV18|TRBJ1-6
ASSSAPRGPAPLH
>TRBV6-5|TRBJ2-5
ASSFTGAETQY
>TRBV4-3|TRBJ2-2
ASSQPTSGGPIRTGELF
>TRBV7-3|TRBJ2-3
ASSFAGGGLTDTQY
>TRBV3-1/TRBV3-2|TRBJ1-3
ASSPGDSGNTIY
>TRBV19|TRBJ2-1
ASTLVAGGLGDEQF
>TRBV19|TRBJ1-5
ATRGWRAQPQH
>TRBV6-6|TRBJ1-5
ASSRLNGNQPQH
>TRBV5-1|TRBJ2-7
ASSFPRQGKYEQY
>TRBV25-1|TRBJ1-2
ASSEWAAGPFDKGYT
>TRBV29-1|TRBJ2-5
SVVGDYSGETQY
>TRBV5-6|TRBJ1-5
ASSLTGTNQPQH
>TRBV6-5|TRBJ2-2
ASSRGQGRTGELF
>TRBV7-2|TRBJ2-7
ASSYKRTGFEDYEQY
>TRBV30|TRBJ1-2
AWRVGEVKGYT
>TRBV14|TRBJ2-1
ASSPLAGGLEQF
>TRBV5-4|TRBJ2-3
ASSSGDPLTDTQY
>TRBV18|TRBJ1-6
ASSPLPQNNSPLH
>TRBV19|TRBJ2-1
ASSILGAVVSKQF
>TRBV19|TRBJ2-3
ASSKDREGPQTQY
>TRBV5-8|TRBJ1-6
ASSLVAGEVNSPLH
>TRBV4-1|TRBJ2-2
ASSSRDRKTGELF
>TRBV6-2/TRBV6-3|TRBJ1-2
ASSYEGRIPPYNYGYT
>TRBV11-1|TRBJ2-7
ASSFGHGGAGEQY
>TRBV6-4|TRBJ2-2
ASSTEPTNTGELF
>TRBV7-2|TRBJ2-5
ASSLGRGSGGQETQY
>TRBV12-3/TRBV12-4|TRBJ1-2
ASSRTGAYGYT
>TRBV24-1|TRBJ2-2
ATSRRDTRAGELF